This T cell receptor beta chain is from a study of blood T cell repertoires in COVID-19. About the study: Samples representing acute and convalescent COVID-19 were sourced from the United States, Italy and Spain.

The germline gives CDR1 LNHDA, CDR2 SQIVND (reference sequence). The V and J ends lost 11 bases and 1 base respectively, with 16 bases between them. The CDR3 is 14 residues long. Seattle enrolled patients during active infection and tracked them longitudinally. Per the authors' pipeline: Quantification of nucleated cells was approximated via reference gene primer amplification. The table came from immunoSEQ multiplex PCR; TCRdb's copy has only in-frame clones and leaves some out. That table gives V, J and clone size, and the DNA gave D and trimming. The table lists hundreds of thousands of clones, 87% of them singletons.

V usage is TRBV19 and J usage is TRBJ2-3; D is perhaps TRBD1 (6 bases). Specimen: peripheral blood. The source is a woman between 45 and 60 years old with COVID-19, enrolled during active disease. Written as DNA, the CDR3 is TGTGCCTCCCAATCGGGACAACGCACAGATACGCAGTATTTT. Encoded protein: CASQSGQRTDTQYF. The complete variable domain, with remaining parts taken from reference TRBV19 and TRBJ2-3, reads DGGITQSPKYLFRKEGQNVTLSCEQNLNHDAMYWYRQDPGQGLRLIYYSQIVNDFQKGDIAEGYSVSREKKESFPLTVTSAQKNPTAFYLCASQSGQRTDTQYFGPGTRLTVL.